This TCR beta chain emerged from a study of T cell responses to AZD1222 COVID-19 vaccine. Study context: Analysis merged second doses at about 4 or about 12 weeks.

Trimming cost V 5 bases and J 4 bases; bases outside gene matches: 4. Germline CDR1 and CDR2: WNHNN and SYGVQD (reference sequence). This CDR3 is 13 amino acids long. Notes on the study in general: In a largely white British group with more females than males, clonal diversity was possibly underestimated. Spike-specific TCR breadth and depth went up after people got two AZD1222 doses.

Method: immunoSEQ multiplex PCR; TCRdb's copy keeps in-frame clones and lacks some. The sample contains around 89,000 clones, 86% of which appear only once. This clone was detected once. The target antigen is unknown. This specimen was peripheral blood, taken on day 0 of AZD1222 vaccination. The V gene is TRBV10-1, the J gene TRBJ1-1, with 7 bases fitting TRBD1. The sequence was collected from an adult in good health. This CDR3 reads CASSTGAPTEAFF. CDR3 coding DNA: TGCGCCAGCAGTACAGGGGCTCCCACTGAAGCTTTCTTT.